In its sample, the clone carrying this TCR beta chain was seen many times. Germline CDR1 is MNHEY and CDR2 is SMNVEV (reference sequence). There are 14 residues in the CDR3. Deletions cut 3 bases from V and 8 bases from J, with 14 bases between. TCRdb redid the calling of the RT-PCR reads with MiXCR, one entry per CDR3 protein. Altogether about 570,000 distinct CDR3 sequences are present, about 11% being singletons, with the ten largest covering approximately 11%. The sample comes from a study of response to subunit inactivated influenza vaccine. This sample was also put to use in a study of T cells expressing NK-cell markers. That source reports: The cDNA for TCR beta came from 5'RACE template switching with UMIs. Among the eight sequenced donors, seven tested HCMV-seropositive and one tested seronegative. Among the experiments, several used an anti-gamma-delta TCR antibody to restrict sorting to alpha-beta TCR T cells. Among four donors, these clonotypes also ranked first in the CD3+CD56-NKG2C+ fraction. Expanded clones of NKG2C+ T cells had an unclear HCMV specificity.

Sequencing used PBMCs from blood, obtained on the day of vaccination. V is TRBV27 and J is TRBJ2-1; maybe TRBD2 (5 bases). The TCR was taken from a man in his forties or fifties who received an inactivated influenza vaccine. CDR3 coding DNA: TGTGCCAGCAGTTTCAGAGGGTTTCGATATGAGCAGTTCTTC. Translating gives CASSFRGFRYEQFF.